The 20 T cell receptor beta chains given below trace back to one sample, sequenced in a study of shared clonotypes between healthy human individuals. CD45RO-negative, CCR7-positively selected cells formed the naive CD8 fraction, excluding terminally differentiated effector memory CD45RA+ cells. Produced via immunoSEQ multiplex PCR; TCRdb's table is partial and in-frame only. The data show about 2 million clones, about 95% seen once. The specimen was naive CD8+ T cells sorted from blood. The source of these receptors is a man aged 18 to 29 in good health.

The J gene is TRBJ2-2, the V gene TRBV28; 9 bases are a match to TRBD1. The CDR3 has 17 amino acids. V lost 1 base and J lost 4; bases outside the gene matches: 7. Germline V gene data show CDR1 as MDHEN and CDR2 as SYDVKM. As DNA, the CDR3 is TGTGCCAGCAGTTTATTCGCCGGGACAGGGAGCACCGGGGAGCTGTTTTTT. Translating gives CASSLFAGTGSTGELFF. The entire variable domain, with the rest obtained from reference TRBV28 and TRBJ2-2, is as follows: DVKVTQSSRYLVKRTGEKVFLECVQDMDHENMFWYRQDPGLGLRLIYFSYDVKMKEKGDIPEGYSVSREKKERFSLILESASTNQTSMYLCASSLFAGTGSTGELFFGEGSRLTVL.

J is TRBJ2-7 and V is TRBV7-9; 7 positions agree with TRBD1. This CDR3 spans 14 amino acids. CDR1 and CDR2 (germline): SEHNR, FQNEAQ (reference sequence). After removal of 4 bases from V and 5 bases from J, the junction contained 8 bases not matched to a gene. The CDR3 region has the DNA TGTGCCAGCAGCTCAAGCACAGGGGTAGACGAGCAGTACTTC. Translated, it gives CASSSSTGVDEQYF. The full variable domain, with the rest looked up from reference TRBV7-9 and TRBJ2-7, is DTGVSQNPRHKITKRGQNVTFRCDPISEHNRLYWYRQTLGQGPEFLTYFQNEAQLEKSRLLSDRFSAERPKGSFSTLEIQRTEQGDSAMYLCASSSSTGVDEQYFGPGTRLTVT.

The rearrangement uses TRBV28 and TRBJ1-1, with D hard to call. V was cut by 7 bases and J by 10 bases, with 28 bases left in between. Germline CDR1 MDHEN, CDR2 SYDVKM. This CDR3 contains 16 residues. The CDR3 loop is CASIRTSEDFGVGAFF. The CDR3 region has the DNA TGTGCCAGCATTAGAACCTCAGAGGACTTCGGGGTTGGAGCTTTCTTT. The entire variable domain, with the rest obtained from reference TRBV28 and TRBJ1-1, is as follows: DVKVTQSSRYLVKRTGEKVFLECVQDMDHENMFWYRQDPGLGLRLIYFSYDVKMKEKGDIPEGYSVSREKKERFSLILESASTNQTSMYLCASIRTSEDFGVGAFFGQGTRLTVV.

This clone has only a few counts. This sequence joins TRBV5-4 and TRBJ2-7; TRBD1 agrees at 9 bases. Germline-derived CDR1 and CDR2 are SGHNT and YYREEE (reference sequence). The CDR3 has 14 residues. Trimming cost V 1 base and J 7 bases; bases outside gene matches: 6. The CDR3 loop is CASSLTQGAGEQYF. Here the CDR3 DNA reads TGTGCCAGCAGCTTGACACAGGGGGCTGGGGAGCAGTACTTC.

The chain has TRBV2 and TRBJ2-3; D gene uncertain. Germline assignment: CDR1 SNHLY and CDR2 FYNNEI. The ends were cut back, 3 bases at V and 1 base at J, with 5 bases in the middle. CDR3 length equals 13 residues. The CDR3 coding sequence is TGTGCCAGCAGTGACCTGGGCACAGATACGCAGTATTTT. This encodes CASSDLGTDTQYF. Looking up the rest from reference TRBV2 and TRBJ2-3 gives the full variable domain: EPEVTQTPSHQVTQMGQEVILRCVPISNHLYFYWYRQILGQKVEFLVSFYNNEISEKSEIFDDQFSVERPDGSNFTLKIRSTKLEDSAMYFCASSDLGTDTQYFGPGTRLTVL.

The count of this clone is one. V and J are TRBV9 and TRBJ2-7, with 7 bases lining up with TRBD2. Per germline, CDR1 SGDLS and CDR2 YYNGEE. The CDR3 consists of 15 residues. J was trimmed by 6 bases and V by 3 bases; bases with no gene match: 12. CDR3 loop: CASSASGTPLLEQYF. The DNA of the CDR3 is TGTGCCAGCAGCGCCAGCGGGACCCCTCTACTCGAGCAGTACTTC.

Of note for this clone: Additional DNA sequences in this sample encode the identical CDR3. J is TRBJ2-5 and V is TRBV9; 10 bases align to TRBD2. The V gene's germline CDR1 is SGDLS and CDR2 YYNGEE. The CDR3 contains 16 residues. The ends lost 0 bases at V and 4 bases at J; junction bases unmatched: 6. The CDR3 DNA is TGTGCCAGCAGCGTAGAAGCGGGGGGGCCGGGAGAGACCCAGTACTTC. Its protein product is CASSVEAGGPGETQYF.

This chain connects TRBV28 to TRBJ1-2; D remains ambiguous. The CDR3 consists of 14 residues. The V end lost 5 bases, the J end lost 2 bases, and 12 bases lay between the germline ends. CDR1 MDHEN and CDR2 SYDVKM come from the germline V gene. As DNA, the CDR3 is TGTGCCAGCAGTCCGGACTTAATCAACTATGGCTACACCTTC. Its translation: CASSPDLINYGYTF.

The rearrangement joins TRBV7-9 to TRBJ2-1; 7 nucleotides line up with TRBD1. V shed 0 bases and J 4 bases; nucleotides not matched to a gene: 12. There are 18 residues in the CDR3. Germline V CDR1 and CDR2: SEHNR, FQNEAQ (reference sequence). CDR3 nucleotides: TGTGCCAGCAGCTTAGCGGAACAGGGGCCCCTCTTTTACAATGAGCAGTTCTTC. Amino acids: CASSLAEQGPLFYNEQFF.

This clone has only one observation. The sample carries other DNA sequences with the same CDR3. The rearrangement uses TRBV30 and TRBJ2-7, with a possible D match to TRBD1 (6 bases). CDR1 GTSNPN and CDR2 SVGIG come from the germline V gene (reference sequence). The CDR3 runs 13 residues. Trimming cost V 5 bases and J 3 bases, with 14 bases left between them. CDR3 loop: CAWSPGHSYEQYF. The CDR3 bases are TGTGCCTGGTCCCCGGGACATAGCTACGAGCAGTACTTC.

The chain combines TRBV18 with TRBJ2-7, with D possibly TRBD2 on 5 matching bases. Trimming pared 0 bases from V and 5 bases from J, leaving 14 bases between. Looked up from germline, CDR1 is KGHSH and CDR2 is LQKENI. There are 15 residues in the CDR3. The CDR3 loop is CASSPPHTPRDEQYF. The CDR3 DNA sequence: TGTGCCAGCTCACCACCTCACACCCCGAGGGACGAGCAGTACTTC.

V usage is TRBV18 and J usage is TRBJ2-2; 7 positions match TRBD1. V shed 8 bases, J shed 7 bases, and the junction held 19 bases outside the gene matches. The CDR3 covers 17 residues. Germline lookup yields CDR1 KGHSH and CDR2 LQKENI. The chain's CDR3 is CASRPAMGQRVFGELFF. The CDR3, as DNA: TGTGCCAGCCGACCGGCCATGGGACAGCGAGTGTTCGGGGAGCTGTTTTTT.

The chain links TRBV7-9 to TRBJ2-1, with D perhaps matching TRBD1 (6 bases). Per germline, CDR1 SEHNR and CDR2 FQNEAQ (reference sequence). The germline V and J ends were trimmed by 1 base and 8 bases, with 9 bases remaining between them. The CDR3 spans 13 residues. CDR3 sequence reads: CASSLVGADEQFF. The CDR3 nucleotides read TGTGCCAGCAGCTTAGTGGGGGCTGATGAGCAGTTCTTC.

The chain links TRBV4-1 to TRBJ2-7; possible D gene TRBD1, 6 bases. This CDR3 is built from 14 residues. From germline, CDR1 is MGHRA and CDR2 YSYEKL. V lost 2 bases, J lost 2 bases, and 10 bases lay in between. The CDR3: CASSQSTGTYEQYF. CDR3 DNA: TGCGCCAGCAGCCAATCGACAGGAACCTACGAGCAGTACTTC.

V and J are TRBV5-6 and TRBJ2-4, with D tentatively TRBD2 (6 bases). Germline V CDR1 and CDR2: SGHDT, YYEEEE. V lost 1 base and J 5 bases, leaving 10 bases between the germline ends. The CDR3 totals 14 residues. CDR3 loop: CASSLYPGENIQYF. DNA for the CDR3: TGTGCCAGCAGCTTGTATCCGGGAGAAAACATTCAGTACTTC.

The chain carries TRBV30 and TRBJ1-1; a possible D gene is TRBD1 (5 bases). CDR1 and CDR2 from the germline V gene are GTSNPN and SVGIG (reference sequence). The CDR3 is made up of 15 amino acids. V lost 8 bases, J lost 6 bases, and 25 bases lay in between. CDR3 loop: CAANEQAEGNPEAFF. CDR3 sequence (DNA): TGTGCCGCAAATGAACAGGCTGAGGGTAACCCTGAAGCTTTCTTT.

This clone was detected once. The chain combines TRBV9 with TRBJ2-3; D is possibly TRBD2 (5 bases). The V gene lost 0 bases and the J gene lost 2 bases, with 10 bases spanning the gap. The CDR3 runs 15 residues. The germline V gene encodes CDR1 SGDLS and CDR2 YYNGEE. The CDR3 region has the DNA TGTGCCAGCAGCGTAGGAGCCGGGGACACAGATACGCAGTATTTT. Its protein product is CASSVGAGDTDTQYF.

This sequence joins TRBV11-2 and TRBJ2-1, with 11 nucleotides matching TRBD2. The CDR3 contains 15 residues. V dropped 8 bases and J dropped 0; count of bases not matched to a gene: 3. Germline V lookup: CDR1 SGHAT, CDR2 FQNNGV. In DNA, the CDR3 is TGTGCCAGCGGGACTAGCGGAGGCTCCTACAATGAGCAGTTCTTC. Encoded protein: CASGTSGGSYNEQFF.

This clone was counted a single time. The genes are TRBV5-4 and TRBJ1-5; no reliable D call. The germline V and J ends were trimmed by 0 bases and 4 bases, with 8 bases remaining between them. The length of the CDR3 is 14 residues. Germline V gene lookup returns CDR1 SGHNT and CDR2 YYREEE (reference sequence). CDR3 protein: CASSLASGNQPQHF. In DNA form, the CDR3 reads TGTGCCAGCAGCTTGGCCTCTGGGAATCAGCCCCAGCATTTT.

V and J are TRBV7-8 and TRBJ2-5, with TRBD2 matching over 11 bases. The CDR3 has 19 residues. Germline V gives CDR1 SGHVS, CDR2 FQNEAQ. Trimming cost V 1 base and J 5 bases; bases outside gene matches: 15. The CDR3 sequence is CASSLVPELAGEGEETQYF. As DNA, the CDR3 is TGTGCCAGCAGCTTAGTCCCTGAACTAGCGGGAGAGGGGGAGGAGACCCAGTACTTC.